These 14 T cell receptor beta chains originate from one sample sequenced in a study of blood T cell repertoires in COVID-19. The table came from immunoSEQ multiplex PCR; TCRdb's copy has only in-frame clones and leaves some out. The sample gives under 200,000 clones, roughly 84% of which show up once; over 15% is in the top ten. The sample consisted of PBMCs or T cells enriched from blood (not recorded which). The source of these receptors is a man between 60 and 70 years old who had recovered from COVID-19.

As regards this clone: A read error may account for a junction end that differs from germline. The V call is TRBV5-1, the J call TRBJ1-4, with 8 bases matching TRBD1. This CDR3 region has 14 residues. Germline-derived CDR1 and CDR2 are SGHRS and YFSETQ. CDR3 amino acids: CASSLVGGTGKVLF. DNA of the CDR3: TGCGCCAGCAGCTTGGTAGGCGGGACAGGTAAGGTTCTTTTT.

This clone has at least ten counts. CDR3 protein: CASSLDYRAGNTIYF. The CDR3 DNA is TGCGCCAGCAGCTTGGATTACAGGGCTGGAAACACCATATATTTT. The chain employs TRBV5-1 and TRBJ1-3; weak D call: TRBD1 (6 bases). Germline lookup yields CDR1 SGHRS and CDR2 YFSETQ. The CDR3 spans 15 residues. Trimming removed 0 bases from V and 2 bases from J, with 9 bases in between.

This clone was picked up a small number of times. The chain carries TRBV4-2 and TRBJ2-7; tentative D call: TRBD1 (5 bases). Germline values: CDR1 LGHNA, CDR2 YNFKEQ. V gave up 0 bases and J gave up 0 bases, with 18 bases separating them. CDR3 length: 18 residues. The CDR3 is CASSQDENRPPYSYEQYF. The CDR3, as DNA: TGTGCCAGCAGCCAAGACGAGAACAGGCCTCCCTACTCCTACGAGCAGTACTTC.

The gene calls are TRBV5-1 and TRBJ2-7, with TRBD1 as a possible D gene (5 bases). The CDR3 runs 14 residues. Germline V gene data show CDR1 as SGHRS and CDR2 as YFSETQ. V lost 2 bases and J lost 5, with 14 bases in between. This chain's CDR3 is CASSFSQGSNEQYF. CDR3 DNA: TGCGCCAGCAGCTTTTCGCAGGGTAGCAACGAGCAGTACTTC.

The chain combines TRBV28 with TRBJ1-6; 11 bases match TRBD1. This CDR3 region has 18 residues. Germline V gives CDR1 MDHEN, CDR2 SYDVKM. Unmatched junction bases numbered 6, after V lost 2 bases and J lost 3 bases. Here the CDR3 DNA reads TGTGCCAGCAGTTTAGGTGCCGGGACAGGGGGCTATAATTCACCCCTCCACTTT. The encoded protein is CASSLGAGTGGYNSPLHF.

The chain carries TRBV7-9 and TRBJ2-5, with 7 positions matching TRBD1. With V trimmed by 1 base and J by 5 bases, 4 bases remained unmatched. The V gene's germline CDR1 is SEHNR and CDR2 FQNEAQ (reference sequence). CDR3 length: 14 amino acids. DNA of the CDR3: TGTGCCAGCAGCTTAGGAGGGGGCAAGGAGACCCAGTACTTC. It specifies CASSLGGGKETQYF.

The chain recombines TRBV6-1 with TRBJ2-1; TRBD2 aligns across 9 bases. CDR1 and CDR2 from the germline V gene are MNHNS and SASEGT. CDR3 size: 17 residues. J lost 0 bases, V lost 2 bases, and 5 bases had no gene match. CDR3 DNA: TGTGCCAGCAGTGAATTTAGCGGGGGAGCCTCCTACAATGAGCAGTTCTTC. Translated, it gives CASSEFSGGASYNEQFF.

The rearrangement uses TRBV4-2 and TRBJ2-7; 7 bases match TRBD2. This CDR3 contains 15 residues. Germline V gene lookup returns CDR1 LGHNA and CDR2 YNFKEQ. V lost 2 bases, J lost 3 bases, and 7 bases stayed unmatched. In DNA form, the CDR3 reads TGTGCCAGCAGCCAACTGGCGGGAGCGGGCTACGAGCAGTACTTC. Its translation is CASSQLAGAGYEQYF.

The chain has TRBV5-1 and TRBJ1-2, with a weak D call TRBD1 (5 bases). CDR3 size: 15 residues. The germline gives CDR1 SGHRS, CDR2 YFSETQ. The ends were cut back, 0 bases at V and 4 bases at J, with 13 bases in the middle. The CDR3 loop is CASSLALDRLYGYTF. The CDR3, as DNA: TGCGCCAGCAGCTTGGCGTTAGACAGACTCTATGGCTACACCTTC.

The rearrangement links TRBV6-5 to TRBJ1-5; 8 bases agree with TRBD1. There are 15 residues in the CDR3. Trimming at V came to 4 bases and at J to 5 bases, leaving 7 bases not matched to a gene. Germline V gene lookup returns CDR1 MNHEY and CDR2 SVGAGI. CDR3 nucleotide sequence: TGTGCCAGCAGTTCTACCCCAGGGGGCTATCAGCCCCAGCATTTT. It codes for CASSSTPGGYQPQHF.

DNA of the CDR3: TGTGCCAGCAGCATAAAGGGACTAGCGGACAATGAGCAGTTCTTC. It encodes CASSIKGLADNEQFF. The chain joins TRBV11-3 to TRBJ2-1, with 11 bases that match TRBD2. Germline assignment: CDR1 SGHNT and CDR2 YENEEA. CDR3 length equals 15 residues. Trimming at V came to 5 bases and at J to 5 bases, leaving 5 bases not matched to a gene. The complete variable domain, with remaining parts taken from reference TRBV11-3 and TRBJ2-1, reads EAGVVQSPRYKIIEKKQPVAFWCNPISGHNTLYWYLQNLGQGPELLIRYENEEAVDDSQLPKDRFSAERLKGVDSTLKIQPAELGDSAVYLCASSIKGLADNEQFFGPGTRLTVL.

The DNA for the CDR3 is TGTGCCATCACGGCTACCGGGACAGACACCGGGGAGCTGTTTTTT. Residues: CAITATGTDTGELFF. The chain uses TRBV10-3 and TRBJ2-2, with 7 bases lining up with TRBD1. V gave up 7 bases and J gave up 3 bases; unmatched junction bases: 8. The CDR3 runs 15 residues. From germline, CDR1 is ENHRY and CDR2 SYGVKD.

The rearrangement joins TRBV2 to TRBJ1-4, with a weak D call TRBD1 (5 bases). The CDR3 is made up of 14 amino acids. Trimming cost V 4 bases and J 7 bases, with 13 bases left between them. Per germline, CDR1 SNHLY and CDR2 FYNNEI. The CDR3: CASSVEQAVEKLFF. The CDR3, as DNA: TGTGCCAGCAGTGTGGAACAGGCAGTTGAAAAACTGTTTTTT. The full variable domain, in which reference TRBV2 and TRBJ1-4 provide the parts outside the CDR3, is EPEVTQTPSHQVTQMGQEVILRCVPISNHLYFYWYRQILGQKVEFLVSFYNNEISEKSEIFDDQFSVERPDGSNFTLKIRSTKLEDSAMYFCASSVEQAVEKLFFGSGTQLSVL.

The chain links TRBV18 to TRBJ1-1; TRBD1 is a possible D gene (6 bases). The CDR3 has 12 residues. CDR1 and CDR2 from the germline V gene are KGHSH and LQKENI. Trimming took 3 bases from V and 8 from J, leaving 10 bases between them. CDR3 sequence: CASSPSDREAFF. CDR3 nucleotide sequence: TGTGCCAGCTCACCCTCGGACAGAGAAGCTTTCTTT.